This is a list of T cell receptor beta chains from one sample in a study of blood T cell repertoires in COVID-19. TCRdb's copy holds only in-frame clones and misses some; the assay was immunoSEQ multiplex PCR. The sample yields about 46,000 clones, around 85% seen once. Sequencing was performed on peripheral blood. The receptors were sampled from a human donor in a cohort sampled during active COVID-19. The donor label of this sample is uncertain. Both conserved end residues are part of each CDR3. Fields, in order: V gene, clone size, J gene, D gene, CDR3 length, CDR3 DNA, CDR3 protein. D genes are given only for firm matches. The size field is filled for only some rows; it gives once, few, many or a size class.

v_call: TRBV2; clone_size: once; j_call: TRBJ2-4; d_call: TRBD1; cdr3_length: 15; cdr3_nt: TGTGCCAGCAGACCCCTTGGGACAGGGGCGAGCATTCAGTACTTC; cdr3_aa: CASRPLGTGASIQYF
v_call: TRBV7-3; clone_size: few; j_call: TRBJ1-6; d_call: NA; cdr3_length: 13; cdr3_nt: TGTGCCAGCAGCCCCCTGGCACGCGGACCCCTCCACTTT; cdr3_aa: CASSPLARGPLHF
v_call: TRBV6-6; clone_size: NA; j_call: TRBJ1-2; d_call: TRBD1; cdr3_length: 14; cdr3_nt: TGTGCCAGCAGTATTCGACAGGGGGCGGGTGGCTACACCTTC; cdr3_aa: CASSIRQGAGGYTF
v_call: TRBV25-1; clone_size: NA; j_call: TRBJ2-4; d_call: TRBD1; cdr3_length: 15; cdr3_nt: TGTGCCAGCAGTGATGACAGGGTGGCCAAAAACATTCAGTACTTC; cdr3_aa: CASSDDRVAKNIQYF
v_call: TRBV19; clone_size: NA; j_call: TRBJ2-3; d_call: NA; cdr3_length: 17; cdr3_nt: TGTGCCAGTAGTACCTCCCCCGGGTGGGGGGAGTCAGATACGCAGTATTTT; cdr3_aa: CASSTSPGWGESDTQYF
v_call: TRBV9; clone_size: NA; j_call: TRBJ1-2; d_call: NA; cdr3_length: 13; cdr3_nt: TGTGCCAGCAGCTTATCGGGGGGGTATGGCTACACCTTC; cdr3_aa: CASSLSGGYGYTF
v_call: TRBV20-1; clone_size: NA; j_call: TRBJ1-2; d_call: TRBD1; cdr3_length: 11; cdr3_nt: TGCAGTTACAGGGGGAACTATGGCTACACCTTC; cdr3_aa: CSYRGNYGYTF
v_call: TRBV5-5; clone_size: NA; j_call: TRBJ1-6; d_call: TRBD1; cdr3_length: 14; cdr3_nt: TGTGCCAGCACCATCTTGACAGGGAATTCACCCCTCCACTTT; cdr3_aa: CASTILTGNSPLHF
v_call: TRBV11-3; clone_size: NA; j_call: TRBJ2-4; d_call: TRBD1; cdr3_length: 13; cdr3_nt: TGTGCCAGCAGCTTCGGACAGGGGAACATTCAGTACTTC; cdr3_aa: CASSFGQGNIQYF
v_call: TRBV6-2/TRBV6-3; clone_size: NA; j_call: TRBJ2-2; d_call: TRBD2; cdr3_length: 16; cdr3_nt: TGTGCCAGCAGTTACTCTGCGGGGGGGCCCACCGGGGAGCTGTTTTTT; cdr3_aa: CASSYSAGGPTGELFF
v_call: TRBV5-4; clone_size: NA; j_call: TRBJ2-1; d_call: NA; cdr3_length: 16; cdr3_nt: TGTGCCAGCAGCTACAATGGACTGATCCGGGGTAATGAGCAGTTCTTC; cdr3_aa: CASSYNGLIRGNEQFF
v_call: TRBV6-2/TRBV6-3; clone_size: NA; j_call: TRBJ2-3; d_call: TRBD2; cdr3_length: 13; cdr3_nt: TGTGCCAGCAGCCCCGGGGGGGCAGATACGCAGTATTTT; cdr3_aa: CASSPGGADTQYF
v_call: TRBV4-2; clone_size: few; j_call: TRBJ2-7; d_call: NA; cdr3_length: 12; cdr3_nt: TGTGCCAGCAGCCAAGGGGTGGGGCAGCAGTACTTC; cdr3_aa: CASSQGVGQQYF
v_call: TRBV7-9; clone_size: NA; j_call: TRBJ1-4; d_call: TRBD1; cdr3_length: 15; cdr3_nt: TGTGCCAGCAGCTTAGATAGGGGGCCGAGGGAAAAACTGTTTTTT; cdr3_aa: CASSLDRGPREKLFF
v_call: TRBV5-1; clone_size: NA; j_call: TRBJ2-3; d_call: TRBD2; cdr3_length: 14; cdr3_nt: TGCGCCAGCAGCTTGCGGGGGGATAGAGATACGCAGTATTTT; cdr3_aa: CASSLRGDRDTQYF
v_call: TRBV7-2; clone_size: NA; j_call: TRBJ1-1; d_call: NA; cdr3_length: 12; cdr3_nt: TGTGCCAGCAGCTTTCCCAGGGCTGAAGCTTTCTTT; cdr3_aa: CASSFPRAEAFF
v_call: TRBV21-1; clone_size: NA; j_call: TRBJ2-5; d_call: NA; cdr3_length: 14; cdr3_nt: TGTGCCAGCAGCAAGGAAGGGGCCGGGGAGACCCAGTACTTC; cdr3_aa: CASSKEGAGETQYF
v_call: TRBV5-1; clone_size: NA; j_call: TRBJ2-3; d_call: TRBD1; cdr3_length: 14; cdr3_nt: TGCGCCAGCAGCTCGGACAGGTTCACAGATACGCAGTATTTT; cdr3_aa: CASSSDRFTDTQYF
v_call: TRBV29-1; clone_size: NA; j_call: TRBJ2-1; d_call: NA; cdr3_length: 14; cdr3_nt: TGCAGCGTTGGGCCACGGAGCTCCTACAATGAGCAGTTCTTC; cdr3_aa: CSVGPRSSYNEQFF
v_call: TRBV7-6; clone_size: NA; j_call: TRBJ2-7; d_call: NA; cdr3_length: 16; cdr3_nt: TGTGCCAGCAGCCGGGTCGAGGGCAGCCCGTCCTACGAGCAGTACTTC; cdr3_aa: CASSRVEGSPSYEQYF
v_call: TRBV6-2/TRBV6-3; clone_size: NA; j_call: TRBJ2-3; d_call: NA; cdr3_length: 15; cdr3_nt: TGTGCCAGCAGCCCCTGGGGCTCCTACACAGATACGCAGTATTTT; cdr3_aa: CASSPWGSYTDTQYF
v_call: TRBV5-1; clone_size: NA; j_call: TRBJ1-2; d_call: NA; cdr3_length: 13; cdr3_nt: TGCGCCAGCAGCTTGGGCGACAGCTATGGCTACACCTTC; cdr3_aa: CASSLGDSYGYTF
v_call: TRBV13; clone_size: NA; j_call: TRBJ2-2; d_call: TRBD2; cdr3_length: 15; cdr3_nt: TGTGCCAGCGGGGAAGCGGGGGTCGTAGCCGGGGAGCTGTTTTTT; cdr3_aa: CASGEAGVVAGELFF
v_call: TRBV27; clone_size: NA; j_call: TRBJ2-1; d_call: NA; cdr3_length: 16; cdr3_nt: TGTGCCAGCAGTTTTAAGGACACCGCTTTCTACAATGAGCAGTTCTTC; cdr3_aa: CASSFKDTAFYNEQFF
v_call: TRBV7-2; clone_size: NA; j_call: TRBJ1-1; d_call: TRBD1; cdr3_length: 13; cdr3_nt: TGTGCCAGCAGCTCAAAGACAGGGGGGGAAGCTTTCTTT; cdr3_aa: CASSSKTGGEAFF
v_call: TRBV19; clone_size: NA; j_call: TRBJ1-1; d_call: NA; cdr3_length: 13; cdr3_nt: TGTGCCAGTAGTATAAGCAGGGGCACTGAAGCTTTCTTT; cdr3_aa: CASSISRGTEAFF
v_call: TRBV5-6; clone_size: few; j_call: TRBJ2-3; d_call: NA; cdr3_length: 13; cdr3_nt: TGTGCCAGCAGCTTACAGTCCACAGATACGCAGTATTTT; cdr3_aa: CASSLQSTDTQYF
v_call: TRBV18; clone_size: NA; j_call: TRBJ2-7; d_call: NA; cdr3_length: 16; cdr3_nt: TGTGCCAGCTCGCCTATCCGGACGGGGGACCCCTACGAGCAGTACTTC; cdr3_aa: CASSPIRTGDPYEQYF
v_call: TRBV18; clone_size: NA; j_call: TRBJ2-7; d_call: NA; cdr3_length: 14; cdr3_nt: TGTGCCAGCTCACCCTCTGCAGGGAACTACGAGCAGTACTTC; cdr3_aa: CASSPSAGNYEQYF
v_call: TRBV11-2; clone_size: few; j_call: TRBJ2-1; d_call: TRBD1; cdr3_length: 11; cdr3_nt: TGTGCCAGCAGCTTACAGGGGGAACAGTTCTTC; cdr3_aa: CASSLQGEQFF
v_call: TRBV5-1; clone_size: NA; j_call: TRBJ2-1; d_call: TRBD2; cdr3_length: 15; cdr3_nt: TGCGCCAGCAGCTTAAGGCCTAGCGGGGACGGTGAGCAGTTCTTC; cdr3_aa: CASSLRPSGDGEQFF
v_call: TRBV18; clone_size: NA; j_call: TRBJ1-3; d_call: NA; cdr3_length: 15; cdr3_nt: TGTGCCAGCTCACACGATAATTACAAGGGAAACACCATATATTTT; cdr3_aa: CASSHDNYKGNTIYF
v_call: TRBV20-1; clone_size: NA; j_call: TRBJ2-2; d_call: TRBD2; cdr3_length: 15; cdr3_nt: TGCAGTGCTAGTTCCAGCGGGGGGGCCGGCGGGGAGCTGTTTTTT; cdr3_aa: CSASSSGGAGGELFF
v_call: TRBV29-1; clone_size: NA; j_call: TRBJ1-1; d_call: NA; cdr3_length: 14; cdr3_nt: TGCAGCGTTCCCCTCGGGCCGGGGGAGTCTGAAGCTTTCTTT; cdr3_aa: CSVPLGPGESEAFF
v_call: TRBV10-3; clone_size: NA; j_call: TRBJ2-3; d_call: TRBD2; cdr3_length: 14; cdr3_nt: TGTGCCATCAGAGGACTAGGAAACACAGATACGCAGTATTTT; cdr3_aa: CAIRGLGNTDTQYF
v_call: TRBV11-2; clone_size: few; j_call: TRBJ1-6; d_call: NA; cdr3_length: 14; cdr3_nt: TGTGCCAGCAGCTTAGATCATGGCCCCTCACCCCTCCACTTT; cdr3_aa: CASSLDHGPSPLHF
v_call: TRBV12-3/TRBV12-4; clone_size: NA; j_call: TRBJ2-2; d_call: NA; cdr3_length: 13; cdr3_nt: TGTGCCAGCAGGAAACAGGACACCGGGGAGCTGTTTTTT; cdr3_aa: CASRKQDTGELFF
v_call: TRBV12-3/TRBV12-4; clone_size: NA; j_call: TRBJ1-1; d_call: NA; cdr3_length: 13; cdr3_nt: TGTGCCAGCAGTTTTAAATCGGACACTGAAGCTTTCTTT; cdr3_aa: CASSFKSDTEAFF
v_call: TRBV19; clone_size: once; j_call: TRBJ1-5; d_call: NA; cdr3_length: 18; cdr3_nt: TGTGCCAGTAGTATTCCTACAGGCTACTATCATAGCAATCAGCCCCAGCATTTT; cdr3_aa: CASSIPTGYYHSNQPQHF
v_call: TRBV4-1; clone_size: NA; j_call: TRBJ2-5; d_call: TRBD2; cdr3_length: 14; cdr3_nt: TGCGCCAGCAGCCACCGACTAGCGGGGGAGACCCAGTACTTC; cdr3_aa: CASSHRLAGETQYF
v_call: TRBV3-1/TRBV3-2; clone_size: NA; j_call: TRBJ2-2; d_call: NA; cdr3_length: 16; cdr3_nt: TGTGCCAGCAGCCAAGATCGGTACAGAACCACCGGGGAGCTGTTTTTT; cdr3_aa: CASSQDRYRTTGELFF
v_call: TRBV10-3; clone_size: NA; j_call: TRBJ1-2; d_call: NA; cdr3_length: 13; cdr3_nt: TGTGCCATCAGTGAGCCCACGAGCTATGGCTACACCTTC; cdr3_aa: CAISEPTSYGYTF
v_call: TRBV7-9; clone_size: NA; j_call: TRBJ2-7; d_call: NA; cdr3_length: 13; cdr3_nt: TGTGCCAGCAGCTTCAGGGGTTCCTACGAGCAGTACTTC; cdr3_aa: CASSFRGSYEQYF
v_call: TRBV28; clone_size: NA; j_call: TRBJ2-1; d_call: TRBD2; cdr3_length: 15; cdr3_nt: TGTGCCAGCAGTTTAAGTGCGGGGGGGAGGGGTGAGCAGTTCTTC; cdr3_aa: CASSLSAGGRGEQFF
v_call: TRBV2; clone_size: NA; j_call: TRBJ2-2; d_call: NA; cdr3_length: 16; cdr3_nt: TGTGCCAGCAGTGACGACAGTCTTCTCAACACCGGGGAGCTGTTTTTT; cdr3_aa: CASSDDSLLNTGELFF